Each of the 18 T cell receptor beta chains below was sequenced from the same sample in a study of CD4 T cells in relation to SARS-CoV-2 and coronaviruses. Unexposed donor CD4+ T cells date from about 2011-2018, before the COVID-19 pandemic. Data came from immunoSEQ multiplex PCR; TCRdb stores just in-frame clones and leaves some out. Of about 59,000 clones in the sample, about nine tenths were seen once. The material sequenced was memory CD4+ T cells from PBMCs. The receptors derive from a human donor in good health.

V and J are TRBV19 and TRBJ2-7, with D possibly called TRBD1 or TRBD2 (5 bases each). Germline CDR1 is LNHDA and CDR2 is SQIVND (reference sequence). Trimming removed 1 base at V and 0 bases at J, with 13 bases between. This CDR3 has 16 residues. CDR3 sequence reads: CASSIGSGTHSYEQYF. The CDR3 DNA is TGTGCCAGTAGTATAGGATCCGGGACGCACTCCTACGAGCAGTACTTC.

The V and J genes are TRBV9 and TRBJ2-7; D call uncertain. Germline assignment: CDR1 SGDLS and CDR2 YYNGEE. V lost 0 bases to trimming and J lost 9 bases, with 13 bases between them. The CDR3 sequence is 13 residues long. The CDR3 loop is CASSVDETVAQYF. CDR3 DNA sequence: TGTGCCAGCAGCGTAGATGAGACGGTAGCGCAGTACTTC.

The chain employs TRBV12-3 or TRBV12-4 and TRBJ2-2; D is uncertain. V dropped 6 bases and J dropped 2 bases, with 4 bases sitting between them. This CDR3 comprises 12 residues. CDR3 sequence reads: CASRTNTGELFF. The DNA of the CDR3 is TGTGCCAGCAGGACTAACACCGGGGAGCTGTTTTTT.

The genes are TRBV18 and TRBJ2-2; D is unresolved. Trimming pared 5 bases from V and 5 bases from J, leaving 9 bases between. This CDR3 spans 13 amino acids. Germline lookup yields CDR1 KGHSH and CDR2 LQKENI. The CDR3 spells CASSESRTGELFF. In nucleotides, the CDR3 is TGTGCCAGCTCAGAATCTAGGACCGGGGAGCTGTTTTTT.

This chain links TRBV5-1 with TRBJ1-5; D possibly corresponds to TRBD1 (5 bases). The CDR3 covers 15 residues. Germline V lookup: CDR1 SGHRS, CDR2 YFSETQ. Trimming shortened V by 2 bases and J by 0 bases, and 9 bases separated the two germline ends. Written as DNA, the CDR3 is TGCGCCAGCAGCTTAACAGGCAATAGCAATCAGCCCCAGCATTTT. This encodes CASSLTGNSNQPQHF. Full variable domain (outside the CDR3, taken from reference TRBV5-1 and TRBJ1-5): KAGVTQTPRYLIKTRGQQVTLSCSPISGHRSVSWYQQTPGQGLQFLFEYFSETQRNKGNFPGRFSGRQFSNSRSEMNVSTLELGDSALYLCASSLTGNSNQPQHFGDGTRLSIL.

This sequence joins TRBV28 and TRBJ2-7; 7 positions agree with TRBD1. The CDR3 loop spans 15 amino acids. V shed 4 bases, J shed 6 bases, and the junction held 12 bases outside the gene matches. CDR1 and CDR2 (germline): MDHEN, SYDVKM. In DNA, the CDR3 is TGTGCCAGCAGTTCCTTACTACAGGGGATCGGCGAGCAGTACTTC. This translates into CASSSLLQGIGEQYF.

The chain uses TRBV11-2 and TRBJ2-5, with a weak D call TRBD1 (6 bases). Germline CDR1 SGHAT, CDR2 FQNNGV. V was clipped by 0 bases and J by 4 bases, with 12 bases between them. There are 15 residues in the CDR3. CDR3 bases: TGTGCCAGCAGCTTAGAAACAGGGTTGCGAGAGACCCAGTACTTC. Its protein product is CASSLETGLRETQYF. The full variable domain, completed using reference TRBV11-2 and TRBJ2-5, is EAGVAQSPRYKIIEKRQSVAFWCNPISGHATLYWYQQILGQGPKLLIQFQNNGVVDDSQLPKDRFSAERLKGVDSTLKIQPAKLEDSAVYLCASSLETGLRETQYFGPGTRLLVL.

V is TRBV5-4 and J is TRBJ1-1; D possibly corresponds to TRBD1 (6 bases). The V gene lost 2 bases and the J gene lost 5 bases, with 13 bases spanning the gap. The CDR3 consists of 14 residues. The germline V gene encodes CDR1 SGHNT and CDR2 YYREEE (reference sequence). Written as DNA, the CDR3 is TGTGCCAGCAGCTTACAGGGTATAAGGACTGAAGCTTTCTTT. This encodes CASSLQGIRTEAFF.

This clone was detected once. The CDR3 DNA is TGTGCCAGTAGTGCTACAGGGGCTGGGGCCAACGTCCTGACTTTC. This sequence encodes CASSATGAGANVLTF. This sequence joins TRBV19 and TRBJ2-6; 7 bases fit TRBD1. The CDR3 spans 15 residues. Germline V gene lookup returns CDR1 LNHDA and CDR2 SQIVND (reference sequence). Losses at the gene ends were 5 bases for V and 2 bases for J; bases not matched to a gene: 3.

This clone is a singleton in its sample. DNA of the CDR3: TGTGCCAGCAGTTCCCCACGGGATGGCTACACCTTC. Protein product: CASSSPRDGYTF. This chain joins TRBV27 and TRBJ1-2, with D unclear. This CDR3 spans 12 amino acids. CDR1 is MNHEY, CDR2 SMNVEV, per germline (reference sequence). V lost 4 bases and J 6 bases, leaving 9 bases between the germline ends.

V gene TRBV6-5 combines with J gene TRBJ2-2, with 10 positions matching TRBD1. CDR3 length equals 14 residues. J was trimmed by 5 bases and V by 10 bases; bases with no gene match: 7. Germline values: CDR1 MNHEY, CDR2 SVGAGI. CDR3 region: CANGDRGRTGELFF. The CDR3 DNA reads TGTGCCAACGGGGACAGGGGACGGACCGGGGAGCTGTTTTTT.

This clone was counted once. The chain joins TRBV30 to TRBJ1-1, with 7 bases aligning to TRBD1. In germline, CDR1 is GTSNPN, CDR2 SVGIG (reference sequence). The CDR3 spans 12 residues. Trimming at V came to 3 bases and at J to 4 bases, leaving 2 bases not matched to a gene. DNA for the CDR3: TGTGCCTGGAGGACAGGGATCACTGAAGCTTTCTTT. Translated, it gives CAWRTGITEAFF. The full variable domain, with the rest looked up from reference TRBV30 and TRBJ1-1, is SQTIHQWPATLVQPVGSPLSLECTVEGTSNPNLYWYRQAAGRGLQLLFYSVGIGQISSEVPQNLSASRPQDRQFILSSKKLLLSDSGFYLCAWRTGITEAFFGQGTRLTVV.

J is TRBJ2-7 and V is TRBV6-5; 12 positions match TRBD1. V was clipped by 6 bases and J by 3 bases; unmatched bases: 6. CDR1 and CDR2 from the germline V gene are MNHEY and SVGAGI. The CDR3 has 15 residues. The CDR3 is CASRGGTGGSYEQYF. CDR3 sequence (DNA): TGTGCCAGCAGAGGAGGGACAGGGGGCAGCTACGAGCAGTACTTC.

The chain uses TRBV7-2 and TRBJ2-6; 11 nucleotides align to TRBD1. Germline V gene sequence: CDR1 SGHTA, CDR2 FQGNSA. Germline trimming cut 5 bases from V and 0 bases from J; bases unmatched to any gene: 6. The CDR3 sequence is 18 residues long. Written as DNA, the CDR3 is TGTGCCAGCAGCGGAGGGGACAGGGGGTACTCTGGGGCCAACGTCCTGACTTTC. Its protein product is CASSGGDRGYSGANVLTF.

This clone was observed a few times. This sequence joins TRBV18 and TRBJ2-3; TRBD1 aligns across 9 bases. The length of the CDR3 is 16 residues. V was clipped by 5 bases and J by 3 bases; unmatched bases: 9. Germline loops: CDR1 KGHSH, CDR2 LQKENI. CDR3 sequence reads: CASSGSGQGRTDTQYF. The CDR3 DNA is TGTGCCAGCTCAGGTTCGGGACAGGGAAGAACAGATACGCAGTATTTT.

Comments on this clone: Other DNA sequences in this sample translate to the same CDR3. The chain recombines TRBV18 with TRBJ2-5, with a weak D call TRBD2 (6 bases). Germline CDR1 is KGHSH and CDR2 is LQKENI. Trimming cost V 6 bases and J 1 base, with 9 bases left between them. The CDR3 extends over 13 amino acids. The CDR3 DNA sequence: TGTGCCAGCTCGCCGGGACTCCAAGAGACCCAGTACTTC. Its protein is CASSPGLQETQYF.

In its sample, this clone was seen a few times. The chain recombines TRBV19 with TRBJ2-7; weak D call: TRBD1 (6 bases). Germline-derived CDR1 and CDR2 are LNHDA and SQIVND (reference sequence). The CDR3 extends over 14 amino acids. V was trimmed by 5 bases and J by 6 bases, leaving 17 bases between them. CDR3 coding DNA: TGTGCCAGTAGTTTCCTACAACAGGGCGGCGAGCAGTACTTC. Translated: CASSFLQQGGEQYF.

V and J are TRBV3-1 (or the pseudogene TRBV3-2) and TRBJ1-5, with no clear D. CDR1 is LGHDT and CDR2 is YNNKEL in the germline V gene (reference sequence). Trimming took 1 base from V and 0 from J, leaving 7 bases between them. This CDR3 spans 15 amino acids. The CDR3 sequence: CASSQGTGSNQPQHF. The CDR3 DNA follows: TGTGCCAGCAGCCAAGGGACCGGTAGCAATCAGCCCCAGCATTTT.